The clone carrying this TCR beta chain appeared a few times. Participants' own reports of clinical history determined their cohort assignment. These data come from a study of blood T cell repertoires in COVID-19. On the study more broadly: Researchers got acute and convalescent COVID-19 samples from the United States, Italy and Spain.

Using immunoSEQ multiplex PCR, the repertoire was profiled, and TCRdb retains in-frame clones only, with some absent. The sample yields roughly 250,000 clones, 70% to 90% seen once. Germline V gives CDR1 SGDLS, CDR2 YYNGEE. CDR3 size: 15 residues. V lost 2 bases, J lost 5 bases, and 16 bases lay in between. This TCR was recovered from a woman between 45 and 65 years old who had recovered from COVID-19. Sequences were obtained from PBMCs or T cells enriched from blood (not recorded which). The rearrangement links TRBV9 to TRBJ1-1; D unclear. This chain's CDR3 is CASSVDPGSRTEAFF. In DNA form, the CDR3 reads TGTGCCAGCAGCGTGGACCCCGGGAGTCGGACTGAAGCTTTCTTT.